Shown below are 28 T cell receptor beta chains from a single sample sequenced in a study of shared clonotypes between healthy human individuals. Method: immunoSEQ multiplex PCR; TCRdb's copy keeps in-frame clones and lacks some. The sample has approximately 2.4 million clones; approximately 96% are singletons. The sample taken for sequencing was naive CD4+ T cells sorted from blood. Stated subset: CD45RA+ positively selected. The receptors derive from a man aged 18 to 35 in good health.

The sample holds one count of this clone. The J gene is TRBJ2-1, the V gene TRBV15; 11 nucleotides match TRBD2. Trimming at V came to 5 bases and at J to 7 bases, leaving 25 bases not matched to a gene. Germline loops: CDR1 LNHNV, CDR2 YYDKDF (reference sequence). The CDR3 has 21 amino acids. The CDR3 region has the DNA TGTGCCACCAGCGCCCAAAGGATGTCCGGTCCTAGCGGGAGGTTCTGGAATGAGCAGTTCTTC. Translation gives CATSAQRMSGPSGRFWNEQFF. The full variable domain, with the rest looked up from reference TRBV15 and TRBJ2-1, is DAMVIQNPRYQVTQFGKPVTLSCSQTLNHNVMYWYQQKSSQAPKLLFHYYDKDFNNEADTPDNFQSRRPNTSFCFLDIRSPGLGDTAMYLCATSAQRMSGPSGRFWNEQFFGPGTRLTVL.

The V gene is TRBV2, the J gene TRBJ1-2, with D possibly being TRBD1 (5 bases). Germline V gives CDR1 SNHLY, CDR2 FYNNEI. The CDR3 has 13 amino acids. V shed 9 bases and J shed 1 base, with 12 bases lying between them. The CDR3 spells CASAAGLNYGYTF. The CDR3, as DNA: TGTGCCAGTGCGGCAGGGCTTAACTATGGCTACACCTTC.

CDR3 in amino acids: CASSRGNNEQFF. The CDR3 nucleotides read TGCGCCAGCAGCAGGGGAAACAATGAGCAGTTCTTC. The rearrangement uses TRBV10-1 and TRBJ2-1; TRBD1 is a possible D gene (6 bases). V lost 6 bases and J 5 bases, leaving 8 bases between the germline ends. The CDR3 has 12 residues. The germline V gene has CDR1 WNHNN and CDR2 SYGVQD (reference sequence).

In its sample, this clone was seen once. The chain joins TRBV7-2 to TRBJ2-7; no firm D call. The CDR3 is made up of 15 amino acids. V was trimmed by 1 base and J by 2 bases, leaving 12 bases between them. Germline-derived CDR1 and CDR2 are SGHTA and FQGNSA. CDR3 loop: CASSLVVGNAYEQYF. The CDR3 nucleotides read TGTGCCAGCAGCTTAGTAGTAGGGAATGCCTACGAGCAGTACTTC.

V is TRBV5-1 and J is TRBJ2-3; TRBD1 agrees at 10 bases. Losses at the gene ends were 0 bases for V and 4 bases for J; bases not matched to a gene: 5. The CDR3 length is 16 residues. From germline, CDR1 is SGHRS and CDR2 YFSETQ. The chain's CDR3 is CASSLAPGTGADTQYF. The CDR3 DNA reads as TGCGCCAGCAGCTTGGCACCCGGGACAGGGGCAGATACGCAGTATTTT.

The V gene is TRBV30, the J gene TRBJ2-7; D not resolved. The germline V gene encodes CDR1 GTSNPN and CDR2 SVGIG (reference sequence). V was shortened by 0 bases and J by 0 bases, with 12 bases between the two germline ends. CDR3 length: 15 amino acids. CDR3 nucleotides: TGTGCCTGGAGTGTAGGTGAAAGGAGCTCCTACGAGCAGTACTTC. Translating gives CAWSVGERSSYEQYF.

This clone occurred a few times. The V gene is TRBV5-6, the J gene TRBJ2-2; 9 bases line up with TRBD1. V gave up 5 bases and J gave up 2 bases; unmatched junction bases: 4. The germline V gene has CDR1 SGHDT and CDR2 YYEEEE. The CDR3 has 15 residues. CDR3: CASRATGGNTGELFF. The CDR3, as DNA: TGTGCCAGCAGGGCCACAGGGGGCAACACCGGGGAGCTGTTTTTT.

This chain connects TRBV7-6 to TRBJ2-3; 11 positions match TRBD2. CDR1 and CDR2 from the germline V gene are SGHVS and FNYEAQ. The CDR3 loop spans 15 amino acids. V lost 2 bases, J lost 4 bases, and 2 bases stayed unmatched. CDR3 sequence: CASSLTSGGSDTQYF. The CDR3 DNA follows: TGTGCCAGCAGCTTAACTAGCGGGGGATCAGATACGCAGTATTTT.

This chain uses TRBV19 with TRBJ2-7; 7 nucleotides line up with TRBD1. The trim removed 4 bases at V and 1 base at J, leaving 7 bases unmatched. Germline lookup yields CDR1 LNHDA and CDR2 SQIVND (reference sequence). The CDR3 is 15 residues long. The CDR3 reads CASSKEQGPSYEQYF. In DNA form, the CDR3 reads TGTGCCAGTAGTAAAGAACAGGGGCCGTCCTACGAGCAGTACTTC.

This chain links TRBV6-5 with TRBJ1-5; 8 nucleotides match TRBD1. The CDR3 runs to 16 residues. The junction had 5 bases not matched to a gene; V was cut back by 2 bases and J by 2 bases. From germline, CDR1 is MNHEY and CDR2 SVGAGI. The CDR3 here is CASSYQDRAGNQPQHF. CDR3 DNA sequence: TGTGCCAGCAGTTACCAGGACAGGGCTGGCAATCAGCCCCAGCATTTT.

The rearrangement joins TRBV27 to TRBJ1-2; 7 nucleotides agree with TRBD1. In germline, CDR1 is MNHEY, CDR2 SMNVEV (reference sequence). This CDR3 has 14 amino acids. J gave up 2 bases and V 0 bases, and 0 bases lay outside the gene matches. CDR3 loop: CASSLSGQNYGYTF. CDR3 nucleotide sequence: TGTGCCAGCAGTTTATCGGGACAGAACTATGGCTACACCTTC.

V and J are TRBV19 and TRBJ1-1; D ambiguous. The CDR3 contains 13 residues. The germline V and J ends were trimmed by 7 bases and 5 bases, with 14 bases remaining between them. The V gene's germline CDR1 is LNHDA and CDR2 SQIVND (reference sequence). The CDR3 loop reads CASTAGSWTEAFF. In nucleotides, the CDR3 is TGTGCCAGTACGGCCGGTAGTTGGACTGAAGCTTTCTTT.

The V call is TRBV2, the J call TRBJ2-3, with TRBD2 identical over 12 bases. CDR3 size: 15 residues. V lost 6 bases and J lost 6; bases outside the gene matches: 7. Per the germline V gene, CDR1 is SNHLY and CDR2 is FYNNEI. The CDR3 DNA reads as TGTGCCAGCAGCAAACTAGCGGGGGGATTTGATACGCAGTATTTT. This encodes CASSKLAGGFDTQYF. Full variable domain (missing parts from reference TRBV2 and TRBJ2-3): EPEVTQTPSHQVTQMGQEVILRCVPISNHLYFYWYRQILGQKVEFLVSFYNNEISEKSEIFDDQFSVERPDGSNFTLKIRSTKLEDSAMYFCASSKLAGGFDTQYFGPGTRLTVL.

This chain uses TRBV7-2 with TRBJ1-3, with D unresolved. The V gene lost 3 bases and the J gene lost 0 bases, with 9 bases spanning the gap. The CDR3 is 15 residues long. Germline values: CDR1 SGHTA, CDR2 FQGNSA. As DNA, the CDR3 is TGTGCCAGCAGCTTCGGAGCCGTCTCTGGAAACACCATATATTTT. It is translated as CASSFGAVSGNTIYF. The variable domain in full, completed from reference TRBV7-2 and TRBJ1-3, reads GAGVSQSPSNKVTEKGKDVELRCDPISGHTALYWYRQSLGQGLEFLIYFQGNSAPDKSGLPSDRFSAERTGGSVSTLTIQRTQQEDSAVYLCASSFGAVSGNTIYFGEGSWLTVV.

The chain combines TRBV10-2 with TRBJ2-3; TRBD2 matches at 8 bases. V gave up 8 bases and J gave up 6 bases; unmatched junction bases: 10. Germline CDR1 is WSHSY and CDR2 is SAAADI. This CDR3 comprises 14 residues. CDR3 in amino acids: CASGYGGAGDTQYF. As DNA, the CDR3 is TGCGCCAGCGGATACGGGGGGGCGGGGGATACGCAGTATTTT.

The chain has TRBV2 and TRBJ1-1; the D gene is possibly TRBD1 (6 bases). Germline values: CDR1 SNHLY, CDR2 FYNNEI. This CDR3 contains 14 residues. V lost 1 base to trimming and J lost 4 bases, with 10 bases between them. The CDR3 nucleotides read TGTGCCAGCAGTGAAGAACAGGGAATCACTGAAGCTTTCTTT. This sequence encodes CASSEEQGITEAFF.

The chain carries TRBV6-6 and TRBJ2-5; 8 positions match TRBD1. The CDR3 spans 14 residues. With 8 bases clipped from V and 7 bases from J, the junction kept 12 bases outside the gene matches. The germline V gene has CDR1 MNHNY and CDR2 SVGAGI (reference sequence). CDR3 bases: TGTGCCAGCGTGACCGGGACAGGTACTTGGACCCAGTACTTC. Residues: CASVTGTGTWTQYF.

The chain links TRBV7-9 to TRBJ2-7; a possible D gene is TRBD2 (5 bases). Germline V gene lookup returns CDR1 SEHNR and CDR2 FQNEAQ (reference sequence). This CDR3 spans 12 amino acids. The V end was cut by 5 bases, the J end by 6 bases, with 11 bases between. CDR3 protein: CASSPLGSEQYF. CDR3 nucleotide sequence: TGTGCCAGCAGCCCGCTAGGGAGCGAGCAGTACTTC.

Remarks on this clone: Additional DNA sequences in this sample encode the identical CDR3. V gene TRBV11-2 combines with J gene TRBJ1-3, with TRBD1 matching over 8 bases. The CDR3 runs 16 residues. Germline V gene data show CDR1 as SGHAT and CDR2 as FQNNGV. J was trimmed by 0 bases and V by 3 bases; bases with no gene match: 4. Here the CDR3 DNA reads TGTGCCAGCAGCTTTACAGGGGGGAGCTCTGGAAACACCATATATTTT. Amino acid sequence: CASSFTGGSSGNTIYF. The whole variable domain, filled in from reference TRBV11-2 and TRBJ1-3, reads EAGVAQSPRYKIIEKRQSVAFWCNPISGHATLYWYQQILGQGPKLLIQFQNNGVVDDSQLPKDRFSAERLKGVDSTLKIQPAKLEDSAVYLCASSFTGGSSGNTIYFGEGSWLTVV.

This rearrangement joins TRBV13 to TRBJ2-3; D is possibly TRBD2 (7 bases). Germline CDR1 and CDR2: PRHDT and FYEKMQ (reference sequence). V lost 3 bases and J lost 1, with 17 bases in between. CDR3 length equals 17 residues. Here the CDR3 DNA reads TGTGCCAGCAGCTTGCGACTCGGGGGGCCGGGCACAGATACGCAGTATTTT. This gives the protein CASSLRLGGPGTDTQYF.

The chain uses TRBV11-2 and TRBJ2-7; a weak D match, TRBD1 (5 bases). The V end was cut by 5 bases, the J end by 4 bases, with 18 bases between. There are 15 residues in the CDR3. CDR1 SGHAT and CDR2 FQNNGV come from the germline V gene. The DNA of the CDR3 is TGTGCCAGCAGCCATCCCAGACAGAGCGTATACGAGCAGTACTTC. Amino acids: CASSHPRQSVYEQYF.

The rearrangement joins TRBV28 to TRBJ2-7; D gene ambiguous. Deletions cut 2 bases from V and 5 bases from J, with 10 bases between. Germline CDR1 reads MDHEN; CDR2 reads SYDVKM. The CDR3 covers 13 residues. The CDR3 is CASSLVQRNEQYF. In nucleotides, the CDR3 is TGTGCCAGCAGTTTAGTTCAGAGGAACGAGCAGTACTTC.

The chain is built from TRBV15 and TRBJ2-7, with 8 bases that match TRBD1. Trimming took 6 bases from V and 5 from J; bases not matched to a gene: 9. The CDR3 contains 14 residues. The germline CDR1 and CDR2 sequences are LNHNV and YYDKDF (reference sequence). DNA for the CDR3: TGTGCCACCAGGCCGACAGGGGTGGTACACGAGCAGTACTTC. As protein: CATRPTGVVHEQYF.

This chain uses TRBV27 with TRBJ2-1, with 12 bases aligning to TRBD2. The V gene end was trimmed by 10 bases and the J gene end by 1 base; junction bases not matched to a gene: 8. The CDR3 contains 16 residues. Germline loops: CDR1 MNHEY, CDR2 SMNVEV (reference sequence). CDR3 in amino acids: CATFLAGGISYNEQFF. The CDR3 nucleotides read TGTGCCACCTTCCTAGCGGGAGGGATTTCCTACAATGAGCAGTTCTTC.

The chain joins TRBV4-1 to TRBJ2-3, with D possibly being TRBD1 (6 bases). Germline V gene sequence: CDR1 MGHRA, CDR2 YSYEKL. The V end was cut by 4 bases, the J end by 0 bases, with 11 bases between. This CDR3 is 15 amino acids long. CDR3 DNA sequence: TGCGCCAGCAGCCGCTACAGGGTTAGCACAGATACGCAGTATTTT. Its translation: CASSRYRVSTDTQYF.

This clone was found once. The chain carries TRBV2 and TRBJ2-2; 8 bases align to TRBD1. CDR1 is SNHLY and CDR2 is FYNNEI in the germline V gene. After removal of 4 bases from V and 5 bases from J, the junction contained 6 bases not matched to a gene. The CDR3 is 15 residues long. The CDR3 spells CASSVETGVTGELFF. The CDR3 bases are TGTGCCAGCAGTGTAGAGACAGGGGTTACCGGGGAGCTGTTTTTT.

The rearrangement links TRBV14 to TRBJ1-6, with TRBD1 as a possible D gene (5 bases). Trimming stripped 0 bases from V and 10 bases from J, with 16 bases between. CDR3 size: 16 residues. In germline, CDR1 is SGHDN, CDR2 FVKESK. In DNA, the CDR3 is TGTGCCAGCAGCCAAGAGCGACCGGTTAGGGGCTCACCCCTCCACTTT. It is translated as CASSQERPVRGSPLHF.

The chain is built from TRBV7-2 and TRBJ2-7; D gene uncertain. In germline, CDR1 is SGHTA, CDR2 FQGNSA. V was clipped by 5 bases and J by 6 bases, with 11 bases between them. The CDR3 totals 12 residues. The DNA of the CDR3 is TGTGCCAGCAGCCAAAGGACGGGCGAGCAGTACTTC. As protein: CASSQRTGEQYF.